The 19 T cell receptor beta chains presented below share a single source sample, sequenced in a study of blood T cell repertoires in COVID-19. Assay: immunoSEQ multiplex PCR; the TCRdb copy retains only in-frame clones and omits some. The sample shows roughly 320,000 clones, about 88% of them seen only once. Sequencing was done on a sample of peripheral blood. These receptors all come from a man aged 70-80 years with acute or convalescent COVID-19.

The chain links TRBV5-1 to TRBJ1-2, with 7 bases matching TRBD1. CDR1 is SGHRS, CDR2 YFSETQ, per germline. This CDR3 has 14 amino acids. V gave up 2 bases and J gave up 2 bases; unmatched junction bases: 3. DNA of the CDR3: TGCGCCAGCAGCTTATCGACAGGGAACTATGGCTACACCTTC. This sequence encodes CASSLSTGNYGYTF.

The V call is TRBV7-9, the J call TRBJ2-7, with a tentative D call TRBD1 (6 bases). Trimming shortened V by 2 bases and J by 1 base, and 9 bases separated the two germline ends. CDR3 length: 14 residues. Per the germline V gene, CDR1 is SEHNR and CDR2 is FQNEAQ (reference sequence). The CDR3 DNA sequence: TGTGCCAGCAGCTTAAGGGACAATTCCTACGAGCAGTACTTC. It codes for CASSLRDNSYEQYF.

There are a few counts of this clone. The V call is TRBV2, the J call TRBJ1-5; 9 nucleotides agree with TRBD1. J lost 6 bases, V lost 6 bases, and 12 bases had no gene match. CDR3 length: 16 amino acids. CDR1 and CDR2 (germline): SNHLY, FYNNEI. The CDR3 loop reads CASSDLGTGIGQPQHF. CDR3 in DNA: TGTGCCAGCAGCGATTTAGGGACAGGGATCGGTCAGCCCCAGCATTTT.

About this clone itself: The same CDR3 can be traced to other DNA sequences in this sample. This chain uses TRBV29-1 with TRBJ2-3; the match to TRBD1 covers 10 bases. The germline V gene has CDR1 SQVTM and CDR2 ANQGSEA. The V gene end was trimmed by 6 bases and the J gene end by 4 bases; junction bases not matched to a gene: 1. The CDR3 covers 12 residues. The CDR3 DNA is TGCAGCGTCGGACAGGGGGCAGATACGCAGTATTTT. Translated, it gives CSVGQGADTQYF.

This clone was seen only a few times. J is TRBJ2-3 and V is TRBV20-1; TRBD2 aligns across 9 bases. V was clipped by 3 bases and J by 4 bases; unmatched bases: 11. The length of the CDR3 is 16 residues. Germline-derived CDR1 and CDR2 are DFQATT and SNEGSKA (reference sequence). CDR3 bases: TGCAGTGCTAGTGGGATCTGGCGGGGGGGTGCAGATACGCAGTATTTT. Its translation: CSASGIWRGGADTQYF.

This sequence joins TRBV30 and TRBJ2-3; TRBD1 aligns across 12 bases. V was pared by 4 bases and J by 5 bases, with 7 bases of the junction left unmatched. The V gene's germline CDR1 is GTSNPN and CDR2 SVGIG (reference sequence). The CDR3 length is 15 residues. The CDR3, as DNA: TGTGCCTGGATCGCGGGACAGGGGGCTAGAGATACGCAGTATTTT. It is translated as CAWIAGQGARDTQYF. The full variable domain, rest sourced from reference TRBV30 and TRBJ2-3, is SQTIHQWPATLVQPVGSPLSLECTVEGTSNPNLYWYRQAAGRGLQLLFYSVGIGQISSEVPQNLSASRPQDRQFILSSKKLLLSDSGFYLCAWIAGQGARDTQYFGPGTRLTVL.

The chain employs TRBV4-3 and TRBJ2-1, with 12 positions matching TRBD1. Trimming removed 4 bases from V and 5 bases from J; junction bases left unmatched: 3. Looked up from germline, CDR1 is LGHNA and CDR2 is YSLEER. The CDR3 is 15 residues long. This CDR3 is CASSRDRGRNNEQFF. As DNA, the CDR3 is TGCGCCAGCAGCCGGGACAGGGGGCGTAACAATGAGCAGTTCTTC.

This clone was counted once. This chain connects TRBV5-6 to TRBJ2-7; D might be TRBD1 (6 bases). CDR1 SGHDT and CDR2 YYEEEE come from the germline V gene. The CDR3 has 14 amino acids. The V end lost 7 bases, the J end lost 2 bases, and 16 bases lay between the germline ends. The CDR3 sequence: CASEPQGSTYEQYF. CDR3 sequence (DNA): TGTGCCAGCGAACCACAGGGCTCCACCTACGAGCAGTACTTC.

The gene calls are TRBV6-5 and TRBJ2-7; no clear D. Germline V gene data show CDR1 as MNHEY and CDR2 as SVGAGI. Trimming cost V 6 bases and J 3 bases, with 15 bases left between them. The CDR3 is 14 amino acids. In nucleotides, the CDR3 is TGTGCCAGCAGCTTCCATAACCCAGACTACGAGCAGTACTTC. Its translation is CASSFHNPDYEQYF.

V is TRBV19 and J is TRBJ2-1, with 13 nucleotides matching TRBD2. Germline V gene sequence: CDR1 LNHDA, CDR2 SQIVND (reference sequence). The CDR3 loop spans 17 amino acids. J gave up 5 bases and V 5 bases, and 9 bases lay outside the gene matches. The CDR3 DNA sequence: TGTGCCAGTAGTCCCCAGACTAGCGGGAGGAATCACAATGAGCAGTTCTTC. This encodes CASSPQTSGRNHNEQFF.

The chain is built from TRBV27 and TRBJ1-2; a weak D match, TRBD1 (6 bases). CDR3 size: 14 residues. V was cut by 3 bases and J by 3 bases, with 11 bases left in between. From germline, CDR1 is MNHEY and CDR2 SMNVEV (reference sequence). The CDR3 here is CASSLGAWDYGYTF. CDR3 DNA: TGTGCCAGCAGTTTGGGGGCCTGGGACTATGGCTACACCTTC.

As regards this clone: The sample has other DNA sequences that encode this CDR3 too. The chain combines TRBV4-3 with TRBJ2-6, with D uncertain. Per germline, CDR1 LGHNA and CDR2 YSLEER. This CDR3 contains 15 residues. The germline V and J ends were trimmed by 0 bases and 0 bases, with 3 bases remaining between them. This CDR3 is CASSQDLSGANVLTF. CDR3 sequence (DNA): TGCGCCAGCAGCCAAGATCTCTCTGGGGCCAACGTCCTGACTTTC.

The chain recombines TRBV10-1 with TRBJ2-4; D may be TRBD1 (6 bases). Trimming stripped 6 bases from V and 5 bases from J, with 11 bases between. Germline V lookup: CDR1 WNHNN, CDR2 SYGVQD (reference sequence). The CDR3 is 13 residues long. In DNA, the CDR3 is TGCGCCAGCAGCAGGACAGAGGAAAACATTCAGTACTTC. Translated, it gives CASSRTEENIQYF.

This clone was counted a single time. The rearrangement uses TRBV19 and TRBJ2-2; 7 nucleotides align to TRBD1. The CDR3 totals 16 residues. CDR1 is LNHDA and CDR2 is SQIVND in the germline V gene (reference sequence). Trimming took 4 bases from V and 6 from J; bases not matched to a gene: 11. CDR3 protein: CASSTRQGHTSGELFF. The CDR3 DNA is TGTGCCAGTAGTACCCGACAGGGCCATACATCCGGGGAGCTGTTTTTT.

This chain uses TRBV7-2 with TRBJ2-7; the D gene is possibly TRBD1 (7 bases). Trimming cost V 6 bases and J 6 bases, with 18 bases left between them. Germline V CDR1 and CDR2: SGHTA, FQGNSA. CDR3 size: 14 residues. In DNA, the CDR3 is TGTGCCAGCAGACCGACAGGGTTCGGGAGCGAGCAGTACTTC. It specifies CASRPTGFGSEQYF.

This rearrangement joins TRBV28 to TRBJ1-1; TRBD1 aligns across 8 bases. V lost 5 bases to trimming and J lost 3 bases; unmatched junction nucleotides: 5. Per germline, CDR1 MDHEN and CDR2 SYDVKM. The CDR3 loop spans 14 amino acids. CDR3 coding DNA: TGTGCCAGCAGTCCCCCACAGGGGGACACTGAAGCTTTCTTT. Encoded protein: CASSPPQGDTEAFF.

V gene TRBV4-1 combines with J gene TRBJ1-6, with 9 bases lining up with TRBD1. J was trimmed by 7 bases and V by 0 bases; bases with no gene match: 4. CDR1 is MGHRA and CDR2 is YSYEKL in the germline V gene. The CDR3 is 16 amino acids. The CDR3 here is CASSQENRGRNSPLHF. DNA of the CDR3: TGCGCCAGCAGCCAAGAAAACAGGGGGCGGAATTCACCCCTCCACTTT.

J is TRBJ2-5 and V is TRBV3-1 (or the pseudogene TRBV3-2), with 9 bases aligning to TRBD2. CDR1 and CDR2 from the germline V gene are LGHDT and YNNKEL (reference sequence). This CDR3 is 18 amino acids long. V dropped 3 bases and J dropped 5; count of bases not matched to a gene: 16. CDR3 amino acids: CASSQNLWSSGVSETQYF. The DNA for the CDR3 is TGTGCCAGCAGCCAGAATCTGTGGTCTAGCGGGGTTTCGGAGACCCAGTACTTC.

This chain joins TRBV7-9 and TRBJ2-7; D possibly corresponds to TRBD1 (6 bases). Deletions cut 5 bases from V and 6 bases from J, with 11 bases between. The CDR3 sequence is 12 residues long. Germline CDR1 is SEHNR and CDR2 is FQNEAQ (reference sequence). Written as DNA, the CDR3 is TGTGCCAGCAGCCTCAGGGGAATCGAGCAGTACTTC. Residues: CASSLRGIEQYF.